Listed below are T cell receptor beta chains from one sample, sequenced in a study of identifying expanded T cells in peripheral blood. Measured with immunoSEQ multiplex PCR; TCRdb has only the in-frame clones, and not every one. Among fewer than 85,000 clones listed, about 83% were seen once. The source material was blood. These receptor sequences come from a person aged 18-70 years in good health. The CDR3 runs from the conserved cysteine through the conserved F or W. A D gene is named only where the DNA matches it firmly. Clone size is given for some rows only: seen once, a few or many times, or a class if the clone is expanded.

TRBJ2-7	TRBV6-5	-	-	TGTGCCAGCAGTTACTCGAAAAGCTACGAGCAGTACTTC	CASSYSKSYEQYF
TRBJ2-1	TRBV6-1	-	-	TGTGCCAGCAGTGAACAGGGTTCGGGCTACAATGAGCAGTTCTTC	CASSEQGSGYNEQFF
TRBJ2-7	TRBV6-6	TRBD1	few	TGTGCCAGCAGCAACCTACAGGGGGTGGACGAGCAGTACTTC	CASSNLQGVDEQYF
TRBJ2-1	TRBV5-1	-	-	TGCGCCAGCAGCTCGCTCGATGAGCAGTTCTTC	CASSSLDEQFF
TRBJ1-1	TRBV29-1	TRBD1	many	TGCAGCGCCCACAGGGGCGTAGGGATTGAAGCTTTCTTT	CSAHRGVGIEAFF
TRBJ1-1	TRBV2	-	-	TGTGCCGGGACGGCAATGGACACTGAAGCTTTCTTT	CAGTAMDTEAFF
TRBJ2-7	TRBV19	-	-	TGTGCCAGTAGTACCCCGGGGGTTACTTACGAGCAGTACTTC	CASSTPGVTYEQYF
TRBJ2-7	TRBV7-2	-	-	TGTGCCAGCAGCCTTCGCTACGAGCAGTACTTC	CASSLRYEQYF
TRBJ1-2	TRBV6-5	-	once	TGTGCCAGCAGTTACTCGAAGTGGGGAAACTATGGCTACACCTTC	CASSYSKWGNYGYTF
TRBJ2-1	TRBV28	-	few	TGTGCCAGCAGTTCCCCGGGACATCAAATAGCCAATGAGCAGTTCTTC	CASSSPGHQIANEQFF
TRBJ2-4	TRBV20-1	-	-	TGCAGTGCTACCCTATCGGACATTCAGTACTTC	CSATLSDIQYF
TRBJ2-3	TRBV7-3	-	-	TGTGCCAGCAGAAATAGCACAGATACGCAGTATTTT	CASRNSTDTQYF
TRBJ1-3	TRBV5-6	TRBD1	few	TGTGCCAGCAGCTTGGCGGGACAGGGATACAGTGGAAACACCATATATTTT	CASSLAGQGYSGNTIYF
TRBJ1-6	TRBV6-1	-	-	TGTGCCAGCAGTGCGGGACCGTATAATTCACCCCTCCACTTT	CASSAGPYNSPLHF
TRBJ2-4	TRBV7-2	TRBD1	-	TGTGCCAGCAGCCTAACCGACAGGGGTTTGTACATTCAGTACTTC	CASSLTDRGLYIQYF
TRBJ2-1	TRBV7-8	-	once	TGTGCCAGCAGCATCTACAATGAGCAGTTCTTC	CASSIYNEQFF
TRBJ2-3	TRBV23-1	-	-	TGCGCCAGCAGTCAGTCGGCAGGGGGGCGGGAGCTCAGTGGGCACACAGATACGCAGTATTTT	CASSQSAGGRELSGHTDTQYF
TRBJ1-3	TRBV30	-	few	TGTGCCTGGAGTTTGGGGGCTGGTGGAAACACCATATATTTT	CAWSLGAGGNTIYF
TRBJ1-2	TRBV27	-	-	TGTGCCAGCAGTCCCTTCCCGGGGCCTACAGAACCCTATGGCTACACCTTC	CASSPFPGPTEPYGYTF
TRBJ2-5	TRBV19	-	many	TGTGCCAGTAGTAGGGCTAACAAAGGGACCCAGTACTTC	CASSRANKGTQYF
TRBJ2-7	TRBV5-4	TRBD2	-	TGTGCCAGCAGCTATGGACTAGCGGGCTCCTACGAGCAGTACTTC	CASSYGLAGSYEQYF
TRBJ2-5	TRBV4-3	TRBD2	-	TGCGCCAGCAGCCAAGAGTGGCTAGCGGGAGAGCAAGAGACCCAGTACTTC	CASSQEWLAGEQETQYF
TRBJ2-7	TRBV7-2	-	-	TGTGCCAGCAGCTTCTCTTCGGCGAGCGAGCAGTACTTC	CASSFSSASEQYF
TRBJ2-3	TRBV19	-	-	TGTGCCAGTAGTATTGTAACACAACCTGGTAATACGCAGTATTTT	CASSIVTQPGNTQYF
TRBJ1-1	TRBV30	-	-	TGTGCCTGGAGTGTAAGCAGGGGCTATGCCACTGAAGCTTTCTTT	CAWSVSRGYATEAFF
TRBJ2-1	TRBV11-1	TRBD2	few	TGTGCCAGCAGCATAAATCCCGGGACTAGCGACAATGAGCAGTTCTTC	CASSINPGTSDNEQFF
TRBJ2-7	TRBV6-6	TRBD2	-	TGTGCCAGCAGTTACGATAGCGGGAGGTCCTACGAGCAGTACTTC	CASSYDSGRSYEQYF
TRBJ1-3	TRBV7-9	-	-	TGTGCCAGCAGCTTAGCCCTACAGGGAAACACCATATATTTT	CASSLALQGNTIYF
TRBJ2-3	TRBV6-5	TRBD1	-	TGTGCCAGCAGTTTAGTAGGGACAGAGCCTGTGGATACGCAGTATTTT	CASSLVGTEPVDTQYF
TRBJ2-7	TRBV19	TRBD1	few	TGTGCCAGTAGTATAACAGGGGCCCCCTACGAGCAGTACTTC	CASSITGAPYEQYF
TRBJ2-7	TRBV7-2	TRBD1	-	TGTGCCAGCAGCTCAGCCGGGACAGGGCCCTACGAGCAGTACTTC	CASSSAGTGPYEQYF
TRBJ1-2	TRBV5-1	-	-	TGCGCCAGCACCCTTGCAGGGGTGGATGGCTACACCTTC	CASTLAGVDGYTF
TRBJ2-5	TRBV14	TRBD1	-	TGTGCCAGCAGCCAGTGGGACAGGGGGCGAGGAGAGACCCAGTACTTC	CASSQWDRGRGETQYF
TRBJ2-2	TRBV7-7	TRBD2	few	TGTGCTAGCAGCCCAGGACTAGTCGGCACCGGGGAGCTGTTTTTT	CASSPGLVGTGELFF
TRBJ2-5	TRBV18	-	once	TGTGCCAGCTCACCACCGTTTGGCCAAGAGACCCAGTACTTC	CASSPPFGQETQYF
TRBJ2-1	TRBV28	TRBD2	once	TGTGCCAGCAGGGACCTGGGGACTAGCGTTCCTGAGCAGTTCTTC	CASRDLGTSVPEQFF
TRBJ2-1	TRBV13	TRBD2	once	TGTGCCAGCAGCTGGTCGGGACTAGCGGGAGTCCGTGAGCAGTTCTTC	CASSWSGLAGVREQFF
TRBJ2-7	TRBV18	TRBD2	-	TGTGCCAGCTCACCAATCGGACTAGTTCGAGACGAGCAGTACTTC	CASSPIGLVRDEQYF
TRBJ2-1	TRBV10-3	-	once	TGTGCCATCAGTGATTACCACAATGAGCAGTTCTTC	CAISDYHNEQFF
TRBJ2-3	TRBV7-3	TRBD1	-	TGTGCCAGCACCCCCGGGACAGCCAGCACAGATACGCAGTATTTT	CASTPGTASTDTQYF
TRBJ2-1	TRBV7-9	TRBD1	-	TGTGCCAGCAACGTAATCGGGGGACAGGGTATGGATGAGCAGTTCTTC	CASNVIGGQGMDEQFF
TRBJ1-4	TRBV18	TRBD1	-	TGTGCCAGCTCACGTAACTCACAGGGGCGCAATGAAAAACTGTTTTTT	CASSRNSQGRNEKLFF
TRBJ2-5	TRBV5-6	-	-	TGTGCCAGCAACCACTTGCGGGATCAGGGCCAAGAGACCCAGTACTTC	CASNHLRDQGQETQYF
TRBJ2-7	TRBV7-8	TRBD1	-	TGTGCCAGCAGCCCTCACCGCAGGGGGCAGCCCTACGAGCAGTACTTC	CASSPHRRGQPYEQYF
TRBJ2-7	TRBV19	-	-	TGTGCCAGTAGTATAGACGGGGTAAGCTCCTACGAGCAGTACTTC	CASSIDGVSSYEQYF
TRBJ2-1	TRBV6-5	-	-	TGTGCCAGCAGAAACAGCAATGAGCAGTTCTTC	CASRNSNEQFF
TRBJ2-3	TRBV27	-	-	TGTGCCAGCAGTTCGGTCTCCCTGAGCACAGATACGCAGTATTTT	CASSSVSLSTDTQYF
TRBJ1-5	TRBV28	-	-	TGTGCCAGCAGGGGGTCAAGACGGGGAAATCAGCCCCAGCATTTT	CASRGSRRGNQPQHF
TRBJ2-5	TRBV4-3	-	-	TGCGCCAGCAGCCAAGATACTTCCCCCCAAGAGACCCAGTACTTC	CASSQDTSPQETQYF
TRBJ2-1	TRBV28	TRBD2	-	TGTGCCAGCAGTTCGCGGACTAGCGGGAGGACCGCTTGGGGTATGGGTGAGCAGTTCTTC	CASSSRTSGRTAWGMGEQFF
TRBJ2-1	TRBV5-4	-	few	TGTGCCAGCAGCTTGAGGGGTCCTGAGCAGTTCTTC	CASSLRGPEQFF
TRBJ2-2	TRBV11-1	-	-	TGTGCCAGCAGCCCTGACCACACCGGGGAGCTGTTTTTT	CASSPDHTGELFF
TRBJ2-5	TRBV5-3	-	once	TGTGCCAGAAGCTTATACCAGGGGCAAGAGACCCAGTACTTC	CARSLYQGQETQYF